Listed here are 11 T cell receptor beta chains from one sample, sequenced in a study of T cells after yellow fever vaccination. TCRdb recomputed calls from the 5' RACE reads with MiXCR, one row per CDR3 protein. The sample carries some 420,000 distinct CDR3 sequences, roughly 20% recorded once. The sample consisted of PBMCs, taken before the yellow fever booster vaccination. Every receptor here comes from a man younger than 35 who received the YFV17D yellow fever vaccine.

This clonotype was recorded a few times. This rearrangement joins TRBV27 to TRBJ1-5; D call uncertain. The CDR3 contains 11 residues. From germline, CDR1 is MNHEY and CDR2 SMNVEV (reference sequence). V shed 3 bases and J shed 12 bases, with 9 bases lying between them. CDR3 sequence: CASSFGGLQHF. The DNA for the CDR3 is TGTGCCAGCAGTTTCGGCGGCCTCCAGCATTTT.

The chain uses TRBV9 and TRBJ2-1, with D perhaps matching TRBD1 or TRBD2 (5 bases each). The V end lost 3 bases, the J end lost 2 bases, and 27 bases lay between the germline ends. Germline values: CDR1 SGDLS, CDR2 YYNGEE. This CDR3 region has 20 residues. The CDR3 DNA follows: TGTGCCAGCAGCGCCACAGATCCGGGACCCTGGGACGGAGCCTACAATGAGCAGTTCTTC. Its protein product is CASSATDPGPWDGAYNEQFF.

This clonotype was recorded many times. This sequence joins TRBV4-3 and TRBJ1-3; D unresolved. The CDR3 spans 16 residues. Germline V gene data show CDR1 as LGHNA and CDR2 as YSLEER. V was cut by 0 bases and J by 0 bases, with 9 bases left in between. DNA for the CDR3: TGCGCCAGCAGCCAAGATGGGGAATCCTCTGGAAACACCATATATTTT. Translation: CASSQDGESSGNTIYF.

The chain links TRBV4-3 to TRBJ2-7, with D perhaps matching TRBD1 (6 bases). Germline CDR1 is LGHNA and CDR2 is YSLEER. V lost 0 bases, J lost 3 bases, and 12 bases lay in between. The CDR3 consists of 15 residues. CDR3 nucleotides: TGCGCCAGCAGCCAAGATTACCCGGACAGCTACGAGCAGTACTTC. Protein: CASSQDYPDSYEQYF.

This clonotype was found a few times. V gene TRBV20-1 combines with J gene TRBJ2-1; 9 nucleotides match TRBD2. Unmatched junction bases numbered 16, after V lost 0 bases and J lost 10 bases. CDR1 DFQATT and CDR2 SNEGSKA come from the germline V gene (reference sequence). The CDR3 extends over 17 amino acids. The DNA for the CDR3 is TGCAGTGCTAGAGATCCGTTGGTAGCGGGGGAATTAGGGGAGCAGTTCTTC. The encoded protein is CSARDPLVAGELGEQFF.

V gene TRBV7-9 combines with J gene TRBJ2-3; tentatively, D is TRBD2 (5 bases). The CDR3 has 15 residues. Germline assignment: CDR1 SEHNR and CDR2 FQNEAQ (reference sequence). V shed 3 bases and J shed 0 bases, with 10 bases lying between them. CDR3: CASSLPGVSTDTQYF. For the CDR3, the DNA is TGTGCCAGCAGCTTGCCCGGGGTCAGCACAGATACGCAGTATTTT. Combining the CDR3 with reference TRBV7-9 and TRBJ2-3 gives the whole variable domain DTGVSQNPRHKITKRGQNVTFRCDPISEHNRLYWYRQTLGQGPEFLTYFQNEAQLEKSRLLSDRFSAERPKGSFSTLEIQRTEQGDSAMYLCASSLPGVSTDTQYFGPGTRLTVL.

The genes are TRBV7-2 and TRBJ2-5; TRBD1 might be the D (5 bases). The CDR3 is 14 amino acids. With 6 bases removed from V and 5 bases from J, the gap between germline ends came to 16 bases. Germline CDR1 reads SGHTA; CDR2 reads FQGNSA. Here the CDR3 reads CASSSRPGCETQYF. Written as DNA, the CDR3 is TGTGCCAGCAGTTCTAGGCCAGGGTGTGAGACCCAGTACTTC.

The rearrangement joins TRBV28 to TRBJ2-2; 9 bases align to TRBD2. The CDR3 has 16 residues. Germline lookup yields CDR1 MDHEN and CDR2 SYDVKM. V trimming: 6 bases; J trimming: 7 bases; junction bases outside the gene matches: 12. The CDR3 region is CASSSYSGGEHGELFF. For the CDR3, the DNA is TGTGCCAGCAGCTCTTATAGCGGGGGCGAGCACGGGGAGCTGTTTTTT.

DNA for the CDR3: TGTGCCAGCAGCTCCTCTTACTACGAGCAGTACTTC. This codes for CASSSSYYEQYF. The chain is built from TRBV7-2 and TRBJ2-7, with D unresolved. Germline V gene sequence: CDR1 SGHTA, CDR2 FQGNSA. Trimming removed 4 bases at V and 3 bases at J, with 7 bases between. The CDR3 totals 12 residues.

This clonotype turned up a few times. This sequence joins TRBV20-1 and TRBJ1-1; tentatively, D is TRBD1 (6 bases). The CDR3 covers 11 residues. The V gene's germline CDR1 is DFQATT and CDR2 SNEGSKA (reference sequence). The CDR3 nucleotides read TGCAGGGGGGCGGGGGGCCCTGAAGCTTTCTTT. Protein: CRGAGGPEAFF.

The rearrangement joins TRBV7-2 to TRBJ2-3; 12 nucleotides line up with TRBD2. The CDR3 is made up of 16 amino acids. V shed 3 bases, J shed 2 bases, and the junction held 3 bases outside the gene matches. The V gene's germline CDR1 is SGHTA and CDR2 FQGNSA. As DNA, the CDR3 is TGTGCCAGCAGCTTGGGGACTAGCGGGTACACAGATACGCAGTATTTT. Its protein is CASSLGTSGYTDTQYF.